The T cell receptor (beta chain) described here comes from a study of radiotherapy plus CTLA-4 blockade in lung cancer listed by TCRdb under 2018. With respect to the entire study: Objective responses occurred in about 20% of enrolled patients, and just over 30% achieved disease control.

In this study, focal radiation therapy paired with CTLA-4 blockade (ipilimumab) was tested in patients who had chemo-refractory metastatic non-small-cell lung cancer. What the study reported, not specific to this receptor: The strongest predictors of response, as reported, were early dynamic changes in blood T cell clones along with a rise in serum interferon-beta after radiation. After treatment with radiotherapy and ipilimumab, TCR clones that originated in tumors expanded in peripheral blood.

Library preparation used the immunoSEQ multiplex PCR assay. This immuneACCESS table, as held by TCRdb, lists in-frame sequences with V and J called but not all clones. Of the missing ones, under half trace to an unresolved V gene in checked studies; the others have no known cause. Present in this sample are roughly 35,000 clones, around 74% of which were seen just once. The ten largest account for roughly 14% of the sample. The germline ends are 18 bases apart after V is trimmed by 3 bases and J by 0 bases. Based on the germline V gene (reference sequence), the CDR1 and CDR2 sequences are SEHNR and FQNEAQ. Spanning cysteine to phenylalanine, the CDR3 consists of 18 amino acids. Only the CDR3 portion is preserved as DNA: 54 bases, with reading frame beginning at the first base. A word on this clone: What antigen it recognizes has not been identified. No qualities accompany the bases; no much larger clone lies one base away.

Sequences were derived from peripheral blood, sampled from a patient treated with radiotherapy plus ipilimumab. The clonotype was recovered from a human donor with non-small cell lung cancer that progressed on radiotherapy plus ipilimumab. The chain is encoded by TRBV7-9 joined to TRBJ1-5; the D gene is possibly TRBD1, with 5 bases matching. The CDR3 region: CASSFAAPQGYSNQPQHF. The bases are TGTGCCAGCAGCTTCGCGGCACCTCAGGGCTATAGCAATCAGCCCCAGCATTTT.